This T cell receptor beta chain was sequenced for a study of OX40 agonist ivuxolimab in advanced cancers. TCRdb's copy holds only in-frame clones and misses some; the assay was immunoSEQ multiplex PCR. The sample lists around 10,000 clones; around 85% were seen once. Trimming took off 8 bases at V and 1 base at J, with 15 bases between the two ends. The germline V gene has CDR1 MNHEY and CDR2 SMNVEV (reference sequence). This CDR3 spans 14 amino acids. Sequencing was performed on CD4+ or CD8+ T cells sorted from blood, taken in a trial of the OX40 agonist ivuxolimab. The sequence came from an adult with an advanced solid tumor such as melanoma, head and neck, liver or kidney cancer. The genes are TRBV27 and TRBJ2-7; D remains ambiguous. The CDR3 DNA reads TGTGCCAGCCGTAACCCGGACGGGTCCTACGAGCAGTACTTC. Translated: CASRNPDGSYEQYF.